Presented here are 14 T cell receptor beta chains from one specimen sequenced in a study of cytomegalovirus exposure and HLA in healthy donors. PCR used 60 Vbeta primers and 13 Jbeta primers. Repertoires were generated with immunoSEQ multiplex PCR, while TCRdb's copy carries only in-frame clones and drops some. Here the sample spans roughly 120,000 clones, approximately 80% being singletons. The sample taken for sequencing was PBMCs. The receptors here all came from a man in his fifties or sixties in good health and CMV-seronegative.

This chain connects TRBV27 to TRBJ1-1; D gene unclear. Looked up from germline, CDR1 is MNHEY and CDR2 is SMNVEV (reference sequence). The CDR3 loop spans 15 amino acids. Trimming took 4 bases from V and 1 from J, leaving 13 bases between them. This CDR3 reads CASSYLAGWNTEAFF. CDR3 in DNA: TGTGCCAGCAGTTACTTGGCGGGGTGGAACACTGAAGCTTTCTTT.

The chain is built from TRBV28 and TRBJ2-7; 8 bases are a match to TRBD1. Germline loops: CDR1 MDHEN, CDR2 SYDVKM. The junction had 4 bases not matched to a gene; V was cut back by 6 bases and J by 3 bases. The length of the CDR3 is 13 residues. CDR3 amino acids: CASSGTGGYEQYF. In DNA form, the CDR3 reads TGTGCCAGCAGCGGGACAGGCGGCTACGAGCAGTACTTC.

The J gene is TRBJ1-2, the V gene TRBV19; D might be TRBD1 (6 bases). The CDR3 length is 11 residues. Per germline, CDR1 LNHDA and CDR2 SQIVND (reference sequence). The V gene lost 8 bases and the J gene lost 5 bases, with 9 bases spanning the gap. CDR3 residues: CASGTGYGYTF. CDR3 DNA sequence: TGTGCCAGTGGAACAGGGTATGGCTACACCTTC.

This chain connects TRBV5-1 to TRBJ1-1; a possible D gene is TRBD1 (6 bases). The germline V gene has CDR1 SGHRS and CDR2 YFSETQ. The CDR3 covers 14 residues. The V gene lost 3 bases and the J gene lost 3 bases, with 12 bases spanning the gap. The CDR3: CASSSQGSDTEAFF. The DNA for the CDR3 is TGCGCCAGCAGCTCCCAGGGGTCGGACACTGAAGCTTTCTTT.

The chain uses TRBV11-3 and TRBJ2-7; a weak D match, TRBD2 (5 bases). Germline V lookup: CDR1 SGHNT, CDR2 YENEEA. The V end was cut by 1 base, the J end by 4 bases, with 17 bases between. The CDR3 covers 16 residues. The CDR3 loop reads CASSLAGLPGPYEQYF. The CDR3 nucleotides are TGTGCCAGCAGCTTAGCCGGACTCCCCGGACCATACGAGCAGTACTTC. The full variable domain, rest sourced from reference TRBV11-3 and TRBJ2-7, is EAGVVQSPRYKIIEKKQPVAFWCNPISGHNTLYWYLQNLGQGPELLIRYENEEAVDDSQLPKDRFSAERLKGVDSTLKIQPAELGDSAVYLCASSLAGLPGPYEQYFGPGTRLTVT.

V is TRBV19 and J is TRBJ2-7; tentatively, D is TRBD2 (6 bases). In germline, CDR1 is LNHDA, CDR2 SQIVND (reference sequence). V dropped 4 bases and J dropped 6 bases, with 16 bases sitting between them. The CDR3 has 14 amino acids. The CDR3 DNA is TGTGCCAGTAGTAGGCCCGCCTCGGGAGCCGAGCAGTACTTC. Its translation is CASSRPASGAEQYF.

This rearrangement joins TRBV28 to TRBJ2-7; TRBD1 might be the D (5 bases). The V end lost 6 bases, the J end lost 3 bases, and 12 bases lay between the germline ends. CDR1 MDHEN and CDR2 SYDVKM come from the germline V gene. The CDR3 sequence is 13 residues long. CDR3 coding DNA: TGTGCCAGCAGCTCCCAGGGCCTCTACGAGCAGTACTTC. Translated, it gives CASSSQGLYEQYF. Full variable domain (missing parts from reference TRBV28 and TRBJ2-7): DVKVTQSSRYLVKRTGEKVFLECVQDMDHENMFWYRQDPGLGLRLIYFSYDVKMKEKGDIPEGYSVSREKKERFSLILESASTNQTSMYLCASSSQGLYEQYFGPGTRLTVT.

The CDR3 sequence: CASSWGQGEHSPLHF. In DNA, the CDR3 is TGTGCCAGCAGCTGGGGACAGGGTGAGCATTCACCCCTCCACTTT. V is TRBV5-6 and J is TRBJ1-6; 9 bases fit TRBD1. The germline CDR1 and CDR2 sequences are SGHDT and YYEEEE. With 3 bases clipped from V and 8 bases from J, the junction kept 6 bases outside the gene matches. The CDR3 sequence is 15 residues long.

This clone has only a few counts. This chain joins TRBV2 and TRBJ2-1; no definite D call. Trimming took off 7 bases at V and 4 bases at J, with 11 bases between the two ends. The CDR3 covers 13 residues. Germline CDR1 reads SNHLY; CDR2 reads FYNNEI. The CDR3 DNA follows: TGTGCCAGCAAGTTAGTAGTGTACAATGAGCAGTTCTTC. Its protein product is CASKLVVYNEQFF.

The CDR3 sequence is CASSRQSSGNTIYF. The DNA of the CDR3 is TGTGCCAGCAGTCGACAGAGCTCTGGAAACACCATATATTTT. The rearrangement uses TRBV6-1 and TRBJ1-3; possible D gene TRBD1, 5 bases. There are 14 residues in the CDR3. Trimming shortened V by 5 bases and J by 0 bases, and 8 bases separated the two germline ends. Germline V gene data show CDR1 as MNHNS and CDR2 as SASEGT.

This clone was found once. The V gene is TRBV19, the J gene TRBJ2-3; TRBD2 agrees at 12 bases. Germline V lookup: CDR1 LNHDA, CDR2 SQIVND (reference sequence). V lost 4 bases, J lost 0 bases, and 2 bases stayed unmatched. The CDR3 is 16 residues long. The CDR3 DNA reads TGTGCCAGTAGTAGCGGGACTAGCGGGAGCACAGATACGCAGTATTTT. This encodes CASSSGTSGSTDTQYF.

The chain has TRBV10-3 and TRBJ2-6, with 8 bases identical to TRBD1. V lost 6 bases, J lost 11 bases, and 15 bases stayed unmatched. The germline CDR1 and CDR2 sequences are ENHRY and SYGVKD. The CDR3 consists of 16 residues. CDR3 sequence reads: CAISSSTGGTKYVLTF. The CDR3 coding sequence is TGTGCCATCAGCTCCTCCACAGGGGGTACTAAGTACGTCCTGACTTTC.

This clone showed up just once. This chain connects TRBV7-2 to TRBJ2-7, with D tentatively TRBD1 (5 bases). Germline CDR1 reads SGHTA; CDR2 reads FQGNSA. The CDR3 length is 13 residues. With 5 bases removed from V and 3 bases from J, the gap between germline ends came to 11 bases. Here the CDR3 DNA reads TGTGCCAGCAGCCCGGACACCCACTACGAGCAGTACTTC. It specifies CASSPDTHYEQYF. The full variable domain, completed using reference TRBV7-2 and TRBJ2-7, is GAGVSQSPSNKVTEKGKDVELRCDPISGHTALYWYRQSLGQGLEFLIYFQGNSAPDKSGLPSDRFSAERTGGSVSTLTIQRTQQEDSAVYLCASSPDTHYEQYFGPGTRLTVT.

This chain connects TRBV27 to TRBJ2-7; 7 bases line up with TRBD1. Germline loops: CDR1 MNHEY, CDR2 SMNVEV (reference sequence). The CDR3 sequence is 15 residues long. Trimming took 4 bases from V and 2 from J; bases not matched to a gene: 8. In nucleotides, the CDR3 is TGTGCCAGCAGTTCCCTTCGACAGGGCCCCTACGAGCAGTACTTC. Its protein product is CASSSLRQGPYEQYF.